This T cell receptor beta chain was obtained from a study of blood T cell repertoires in COVID-19. Study-wide background: Sites in the United States, Italy and Spain provided acute and convalescent COVID-19 samples. T cells, B-cell-depleted T cells, or PBMCs supplied cDNA or gDNA.

Trimming removed 0 bases from V and 4 bases from J, with 14 bases in between. The CDR3 has 16 residues. The V gene's germline CDR1 is SGHKS and CDR2 YYEKEE (reference sequence). This clone was observed a few times. Authors' methods: Scientists estimated how many nucleated cells there were by amplifying reference gene primers. The assay was immunoSEQ multiplex PCR, and TCRdb's table has in-frame clones only and misses some. For V, J and clone size, that table is used; D and trimming come from the DNA. In the table there are hundreds of thousands of clones, about 70% of which are singletons. The specimen sequenced was peripheral blood. The chain couples TRBV5-5 to TRBJ2-1; the D gene is possibly TRBD2 (5 bases). The receptor's source is a woman of 80 years or more with acute or convalescent COVID-19. This chain's CDR3 is CASSLGGSPSYNEQFF. CDR3 nucleotides: TGTGCCAGCAGCTTGGGAGGGTCCCCGTCATACAATGAGCAGTTCTTC.